Described below is a single T cell receptor beta chain sequence and its context. The data originate from a study of synovial regulatory T cells in juvenile arthritis. The roughly eleven donors had active juvenile idiopathic arthritis, with 3 polyarticular and 8 oligoarticular cases. Clones were read by immunoSEQ multiplex PCR, and TCRdb kept only the in-frame ones, dropping some. The table gives about 6,900 clones; the top ten clones make up 0.55% to 0.7% of it. Germline CDR1 is SEHNR and CDR2 is FQNEAQ (reference sequence). The CDR3 is 13 amino acids. Only the protein is on record. This TCR was sampled from a donor aged 2-30 years with juvenile idiopathic arthritis. This chain connects TRBV7-9 to TRBJ1-5. Material: Treg cells from blood. Subset denoted: remaining (HLA-DR-negative) circulating blood Treg cells. The chain's CDR3 is CASSLDGNQPQHF.